This T cell receptor beta chain was recovered during a study of neurological immune-mediated disorders (dated by TCRdb to the late 2010s). Study-wide context: Using UMI-based sequencing, the study compared peripheral blood TCR-beta repertoires from patients with HTLV-I-associated myelopathy (HAM/TSP), patients with multiple sclerosis, and healthy controls. Each longitudinal HAM/TSP and healthy donor was sampled at 3 time-points spaced at roughly 3-45 month intervals. Alongside PBMC samples, the set of about 97 TCR-beta libraries contained longitudinal samples, technical triplicates, and paired CD4+ and CD8+ T-cell subsets that had been sorted. The cohort comprised around 70 subjects: roughly 15 HAM/TSP patients, 35 or so multiple sclerosis patients and around 20 healthy controls. Results the study describes overall, beyond this receptor: No identical CDR3 amino acid sequences were shared among expanded clones across subjects, suggesting private TCR-beta repertoires in all groups. The highest TCR clonal expansion was observed in HAM/TSP patients, whereas the lowest was observed in MS patients, even when compared with healthy controls.

cDNA was synthesized by template-switch 5'RACE using a primer carrying a 10-nucleotide random unique molecular identifier by which each TCR transcript was tagged. Every sequencing run yielded over 180 million TCR-beta sequences covering 15-18 subjects. Total RNA was extracted with the RNeasy kit. TCR-beta VDJ regions were amplified with primers for the TCR constant region and the 5'RACE anchor, using the KAPA Real-time Library Amplification kit. Sample indexes and Illumina adaptors were added in a first PCR, and a second PCR then increased library yield. After purification with Ampure beads, the TCR product of roughly 650 bp was size-selected on a 2% E-gel SizeSelection system. Library quality was checked on a Bioanalyzer, concentration was measured with Qubit, and libraries were quantified with the Kapa Library Quantification kit before pooling. Paired-end 2 x 150 bp sequencing of the libraries was performed on an Illumina HiSeq 2500. To increase sequence diversity, about 25-31% phiX was spiked into each library pool. Under the source paper's analysis protocol: The UMI-based MiGEC pipeline processed quality-filtered reads and removed over 85% of raw TCR sequences during error correction. VDJ genes were aligned to IMGT germline references, and clonotypes were defined by unique CDR3 amino acid sequence plus V-J genes. Clonal expansion, Shannon diversity and CDR3 relatedness were evaluated with VDJtools (CalcPairwiseDistances, ClusterSamples), while phylogenetic trees were built in CLCbio workbench. A clone was classed as expanded if it had 8 or more unique UMIs, a cutoff based on coefficient-of-variation modelling across technical triplicates. Through fastp at Q25 and MiXCR, TCRdb rebuilt clones from the public reads, retaining in-frame beta chains. A single entry per CDR3 protein holds the most common genes and DNA from its merged rows. The V and J calls shown here were made by TCRdb, not taken from the authors' results. For this sample there are under 130,000 distinct CDR3 sequences; 11% appear just once. The ten largest make up around 3.3% of the sample.

What the time point label conveys for this sample: longitudinal time-point 3. Libraries from unsorted PBMCs were made from 2 million PBMCs kept in RNAlater at -80 degrees C until RNA extraction. PBMCs were separated from peripheral blood using Ficoll-Hypaque density gradient centrifugation and then cryopreserved in liquid nitrogen. This clonotype was counted at least ten times. The specificity of this receptor is unknown. Within one base of it there is no much larger clone, and no base qualities were kept. The specimen was PBMCs. The clonotype originates from a female donor with HTLV-1-associated myelopathy (HAM/TSP).

The CDR3 reads as follows: CASTYHRTGEGEQYF. The DNA reads TGTGCCAGCACCTACCACAGGACAGGGGAAGGCGAGCAGTACTTC. The chain couples TRBV28 to TRBJ2-7; 9 of the junction bases match TRBD1. CDR1 is given as MDHEN and CDR2 as SYDVKM, both from the germline V gene. The CDR3 goes from the cysteine to the phenylalanine over 15 residues. CDR3 DNA only is kept here, 45 bases in frame from base 1. Trimmed from V: 7 bases; trimmed from J: 6 bases; junction bases lacking a gene match: 13.